These 15 T cell receptor beta chains came from one sample sequenced in a study of neurological immune-mediated disorders. MiXCR, applied by TCRdb to the 5' RACE reads, yields one record per CDR3 protein. The data hold around 44,000 distinct CDR3 sequences, with about 15% observed a single time. Sequencing was done on a sample of CD4+ T cells from blood. The receptors originated from a woman aged 55 to 70 with HTLV-1-associated myelopathy (HAM/TSP).

This clonotype has ten or more counts. The chain carries TRBV12-3 or TRBV12-4 and TRBJ1-2; 7 nucleotides align to TRBD1. The CDR3 consists of 14 residues. V lost 5 bases to trimming and J lost 4 bases; unmatched junction nucleotides: 7. CDR3 nucleotides: TGTGCCAGCAGTATCGGACAGGCGATCTATGGCTACACCTTC. Translating it yields CASSIGQAIYGYTF.

At least ten counts were recorded for this clonotype. This sequence joins TRBV5-6 and TRBJ1-3, with a tentative D call TRBD1 (6 bases). The CDR3 has 14 amino acids. The germline CDR1 and CDR2 sequences are SGHDT and YYEEEE. V dropped 3 bases and J dropped 4 bases, with 11 bases sitting between them. CDR3 protein: CASSSGTYGNTIYF. In nucleotides, the CDR3 is TGTGCCAGCAGCTCCGGGACATACGGAAACACCATATATTTT.

This clonotype showed up many times. The chain joins TRBV20-1 to TRBJ1-1, with 11 nucleotides matching TRBD1. Trimming took 5 bases from V and 5 from J; bases not matched to a gene: 16. The CDR3 runs to 17 residues. CDR1 DFQATT and CDR2 SNEGSKA come from the germline V gene (reference sequence). The CDR3 sequence: CSAYRPGQGGRVTEAFF. The CDR3 DNA reads as TGCAGTGCTTATCGGCCGGGACAGGGGGGAAGGGTGACTGAAGCTTTCTTT.

This clonotype was picked up many times. The J gene is TRBJ2-7, the V gene TRBV7-9, with TRBD2 matching 9 bases. The CDR3 is 16 residues long. J gave up 0 bases and V 1 base, and 4 bases lay outside the gene matches. In germline, CDR1 is SEHNR, CDR2 FQNEAQ (reference sequence). The CDR3 here is CASSLGSGGTSYEQYF. As DNA, the CDR3 is TGTGCCAGCAGCTTAGGGAGCGGGGGGACCTCCTACGAGCAGTACTTC.

The chain recombines TRBV10-2 with TRBJ2-5; maybe TRBD2 (5 bases). Germline-derived CDR1 and CDR2 are WSHSY and SAAADI. Trimming stripped 2 bases from V and 4 bases from J, with 11 bases between. The CDR3 totals 14 residues. CDR3 in DNA: TGCGCCAGCAGTGAGAATCGGGGTAGAGAGACCCAGTACTTC. Its translation: CASSENRGRETQYF.

This clonotype was seen at least ten times. The genes are TRBV30 and TRBJ2-3; 7 bases map to TRBD2. Germline V gene data show CDR1 as GTSNPN and CDR2 as SVGIG (reference sequence). V lost 4 bases and J lost 3; bases outside the gene matches: 1. There are 12 residues in the CDR3. In nucleotides, the CDR3 is TGTGCCTGGACGCGGGAGACAGATACGCAGTATTTT. Its protein is CAWTRETDTQYF.

This clonotype was counted at least ten times. This chain joins TRBV7-9 and TRBJ1-5; 8 nucleotides line up with TRBD1. Trimming at V came to 8 bases and at J to 0 bases, leaving 6 bases not matched to a gene. Germline assignment: CDR1 SEHNR and CDR2 FQNEAQ (reference sequence). This CDR3 region has 15 residues. The CDR3 is CASGSQGASNQPQHF. The CDR3 nucleotides are TGTGCCAGCGGCTCGCAGGGGGCTAGCAATCAGCCCCAGCATTTT.

This clonotype was recorded many times. This chain connects TRBV20-1 to TRBJ2-7, with TRBD1 as a possible D gene (6 bases). This CDR3 spans 14 amino acids. Trimming removed 0 bases from V and 1 base from J, with 10 bases in between. Germline values: CDR1 DFQATT, CDR2 SNEGSKA (reference sequence). Here the CDR3 reads CSARDQGRSYEQYF. The CDR3 DNA sequence: TGCAGTGCTAGAGATCAGGGGCGGTCCTACGAGCAGTACTTC.

The DNA of the CDR3 is TGCGCCAGCAGTGACACGGGACAGTACCCTAATGAGCAGTTCTTC. Protein product: CASSDTGQYPNEQFF. V gene TRBV10-1 combines with J gene TRBJ2-1, with 7 positions matching TRBD1. The CDR3 loop spans 15 amino acids. Germline lookup yields CDR1 WNHNN and CDR2 SYGVQD (reference sequence). Trimming at V came to 3 bases and at J to 7 bases, leaving 9 bases not matched to a gene.

In this sample, this clonotype turned up many times. This chain connects TRBV5-1 to TRBJ2-3, with D uncertain. Trimming took 3 bases from V and 2 from J, leaving 4 bases between them. The CDR3 spans 12 residues. Per the germline V gene, CDR1 is SGHRS and CDR2 is YFSETQ. CDR3 in amino acids: CASSSHTDTQYF. CDR3 DNA: TGCGCCAGCAGCTCCCACACAGATACGCAGTATTTT.

Many counts were recorded for this clonotype. The J gene is TRBJ1-4, the V gene TRBV19; D not resolved. The CDR3 has 13 residues. Trimming stripped 3 bases from V and 8 bases from J, with 10 bases between. Germline V gene lookup returns CDR1 LNHDA and CDR2 SQIVND (reference sequence). CDR3 DNA: TGTGCCAGTAGTATCCTGGGGTTGGAAAAACTGTTTTTT. Translated, it gives CASSILGLEKLFF.

This clonotype was seen many times. This chain connects TRBV5-1 to TRBJ1-1, with TRBD1 as a possible D gene (5 bases). Germline V CDR1 and CDR2: SGHRS, YFSETQ. The V end was cut by 2 bases, the J end by 4 bases, with 12 bases between. The CDR3 runs 14 residues. CDR3 residues: CASSFIGGGTEAFF. The CDR3 DNA follows: TGCGCCAGCAGCTTTATCGGGGGAGGCACTGAAGCTTTCTTT.

This clonotype has ten or more counts. V usage is TRBV20-1 and J usage is TRBJ1-2, with 8 bases lining up with TRBD1. The CDR3 extends over 15 amino acids. The germline gives CDR1 DFQATT, CDR2 SNEGSKA (reference sequence). V dropped 0 bases and J dropped 3; count of bases not matched to a gene: 6. The CDR3 DNA reads TGCAGTGCTAGAGACCCGGGACAGGTTTACTATGGCTACACCTTC. Amino acid sequence: CSARDPGQVYYGYTF.

This clonotype showed up many times. V gene TRBV3-1 combines with J gene TRBJ1-2, with no clear D. The CDR3 loop spans 15 amino acids. The V gene's germline CDR1 is LGHDT and CDR2 YNNKEL (reference sequence). V was clipped by 0 bases and J by 8 bases, with 16 bases between them. CDR3 sequence (DNA): TGTGCCAGCAGCCAAGAATTCTCCAGAGCGGGGGGCTACACCTTC. Translated: CASSQEFSRAGGYTF.

This clonotype has at least ten counts. This rearrangement joins TRBV10-3 to TRBJ2-7, with D unclear. The CDR3 sequence is 13 residues long. V lost 7 bases and J lost 2, with 12 bases in between. Germline-derived CDR1 and CDR2 are ENHRY and SYGVKD. CDR3 nucleotide sequence: TGTGCCATCAATGTTTCCAGTGCCTACGAGCAGTACTTC. Amino acid sequence: CAINVSSAYEQYF.